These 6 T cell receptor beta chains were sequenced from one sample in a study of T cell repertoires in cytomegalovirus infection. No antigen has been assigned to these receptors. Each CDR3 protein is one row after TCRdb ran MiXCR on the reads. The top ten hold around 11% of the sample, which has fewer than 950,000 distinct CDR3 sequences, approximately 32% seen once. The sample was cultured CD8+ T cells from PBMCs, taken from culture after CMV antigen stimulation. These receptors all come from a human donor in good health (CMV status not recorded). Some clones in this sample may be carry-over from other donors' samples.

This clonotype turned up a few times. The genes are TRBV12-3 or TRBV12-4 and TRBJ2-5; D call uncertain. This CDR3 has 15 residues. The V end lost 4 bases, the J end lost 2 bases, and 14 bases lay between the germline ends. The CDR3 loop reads CASSSETGVQETQYF. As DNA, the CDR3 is TGTGCCAGCAGTTCCGAGACCGGCGTACAAGAGACCCAGTACTTC.

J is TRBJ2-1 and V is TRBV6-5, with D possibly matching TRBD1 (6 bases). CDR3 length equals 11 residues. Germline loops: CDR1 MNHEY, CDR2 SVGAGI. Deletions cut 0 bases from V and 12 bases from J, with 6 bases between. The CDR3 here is CASSYSGGQFF. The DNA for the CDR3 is TGTGCCAGCAGTTACTCAGGGGGGCAGTTCTTC.

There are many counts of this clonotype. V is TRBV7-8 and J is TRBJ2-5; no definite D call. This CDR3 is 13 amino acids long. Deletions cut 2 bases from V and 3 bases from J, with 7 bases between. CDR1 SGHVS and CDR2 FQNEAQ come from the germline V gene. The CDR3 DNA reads TGTGCCAGCAGCTTAAGAGACGAAGAGACCCAGTACTTC. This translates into CASSLRDEETQYF.

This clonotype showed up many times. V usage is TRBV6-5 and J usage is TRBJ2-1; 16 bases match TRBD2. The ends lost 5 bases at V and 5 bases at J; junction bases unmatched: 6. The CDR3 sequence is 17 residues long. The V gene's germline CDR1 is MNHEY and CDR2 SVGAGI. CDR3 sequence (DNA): TGTGCCAGCAGTACCGGGACTAGCGGGGGGGGTGACAATGAGCAGTTCTTC. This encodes CASSTGTSGGGDNEQFF.

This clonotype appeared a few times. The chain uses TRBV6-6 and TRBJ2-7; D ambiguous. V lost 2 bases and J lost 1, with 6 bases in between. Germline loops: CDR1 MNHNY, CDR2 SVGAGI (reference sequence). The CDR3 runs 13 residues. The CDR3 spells CASSYEGSYEQYV. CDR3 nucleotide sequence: TGTGCCAGCAGTTACGAAGGGTCCTACGAGCAGTACGTC.

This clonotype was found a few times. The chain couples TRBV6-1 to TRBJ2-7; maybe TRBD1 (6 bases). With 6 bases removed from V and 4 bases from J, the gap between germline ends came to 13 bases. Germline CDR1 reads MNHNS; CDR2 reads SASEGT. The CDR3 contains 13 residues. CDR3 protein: CASSLWTEYEQYV. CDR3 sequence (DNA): TGTGCCAGCAGCCTCTGGACAGAATACGAGCAGTACGTC.